Each of the 20 T cell receptor beta chains below was sequenced from the same sample in a study of human T cells and chemical hapten exposure. In TCRdb, the RACE reads were re-called with MiXCR into one record per CDR3 protein. In the table there are approximately 110,000 distinct CDR3 sequences, under 35% of which are singletons. Time point in this sample: patch test 3, about 24 weeks after DPC sensitization. Treatment reported: therapeutic diphenylcyclopropenone sensitization with weekly scalp DPC. The sample here was whole blood, taken in connection with sensitization to the hapten diphenylcyclopropenone (DPC). The receptors derive from a man between 35 and 55 years old with alopecia areata. Some clones in this sample may be carry-over from other donors' samples.

The chain uses TRBV6-2 or TRBV6-3 and TRBJ2-3; D not certain. The CDR3 is 15 residues long. The V end lost 2 bases, the J end lost 5 bases, and 14 bases lay between the germline ends. CDR1 and CDR2 from the germline V gene are MNHEY and SVGEGT. This CDR3 reads CASSYRNNNLDTQYF. In DNA form, the CDR3 reads TGTGCCAGCAGTTACCGAAACAACAACCTAGATACGCAGTATTTT.

This clonotype was observed a single time. V gene TRBV6-1 combines with J gene TRBJ1-4, with 9 bases that match TRBD1. The ends lost 4 bases at V and 7 bases at J; junction bases unmatched: 4. Germline-derived CDR1 and CDR2 are MNHNS and SASEGT. The CDR3 is 14 amino acids. The CDR3 nucleotides are TGTGCCAGCAGTGGACAGGGGGGAGGTGAAAAACTGTTTTTT. Its protein is CASSGQGGGEKLFF.

This chain connects TRBV6-1 to TRBJ2-6; D remains unclear. Germline V gene sequence: CDR1 MNHNS, CDR2 SASEGT. Trimming took off 6 bases at V and 0 bases at J, with 9 bases between the two ends. The CDR3 has 15 residues. Here the CDR3 reads CASSAVTSGANVLTF. CDR3 bases: TGTGCCAGCAGCGCCGTCACCTCTGGGGCCAACGTCCTGACTTTC.

This clonotype was recorded a few times. The V gene is TRBV7-2, the J gene TRBJ2-3; 10 bases match TRBD2. Germline-derived CDR1 and CDR2 are SGHTA and FQGNSA. The CDR3 covers 16 residues. V shed 5 bases and J 5 bases; nucleotides not matched to a gene: 10. The CDR3 region has the DNA TGTGCCAGCAGCCCGCAAAGCGGGAGGGCCGGAGATACGCAGTATTTT. It encodes CASSPQSGRAGDTQYF.

The sample holds a few counts of this clonotype. The chain employs TRBV5-1 and TRBJ2-1; 9 bases are shared with TRBD2. This CDR3 has 18 residues. Germline trimming cut 0 bases from V and 0 bases from J; bases unmatched to any gene: 7. Per the germline V gene, CDR1 is SGHRS and CDR2 is YFSETQ. CDR3 DNA sequence: TGCGCCAGCAGCTTGGAGGCTAGCGGGGTAAGCTCCTACAATGAGCAGTTCTTC. Translated: CASSLEASGVSSYNEQFF.

This clonotype appeared a few times. The chain links TRBV6-2 or TRBV6-3 to TRBJ1-1; 9 positions match TRBD1. V lost 6 bases, J lost 5 bases, and 10 bases stayed unmatched. Per the germline V gene, CDR1 is MNHEY and CDR2 is SVGEGT. The CDR3 is made up of 15 amino acids. CDR3 in amino acids: CASRTGGSSRTEAFF. DNA for the CDR3: TGTGCCAGCAGGACAGGGGGTTCAAGTAGGACTGAAGCTTTCTTT.

This clonotype was seen more than once but under ten times. The chain uses TRBV6-1 and TRBJ1-5; D gene unclear. V was shortened by 7 bases and J by 4 bases, with 5 bases between the two germline ends. This CDR3 comprises 11 residues. Germline loops: CDR1 MNHNS, CDR2 SASEGT. This CDR3 is CASTNNQPQHF. In nucleotides, the CDR3 is TGTGCCAGCACCAATAATCAGCCCCAGCATTTT.

The V and J genes are TRBV7-9 and TRBJ2-3, with D maybe TRBD2 (6 bases). In germline, CDR1 is SEHNR, CDR2 FQNEAQ (reference sequence). CDR3 length: 16 amino acids. The germline V and J ends were trimmed by 6 bases and 2 bases, with 18 bases remaining between them. CDR3 sequence (DNA): TGTGCCAGCAGACCCTTAGGGGACTTCTACACAGATACGCAGTATTTT. As protein: CASRPLGDFYTDTQYF.

A few counts support this clonotype. This chain connects TRBV10-3 to TRBJ2-6, with D possibly being TRBD1 (6 bases). The germline V and J ends were trimmed by 0 bases and 0 bases, with 12 bases remaining between them. CDR3 length equals 18 residues. Germline V CDR1 and CDR2: ENHRY, SYGVKD. CDR3: CAISESTGRGSGANVLTF. The CDR3 DNA reads as TGTGCCATCAGTGAGTCAACAGGGAGAGGCTCTGGGGCCAACGTCCTGACTTTC.

The genes are TRBV12-3 or TRBV12-4 and TRBJ2-2; 8 positions match TRBD2. V was pared by 3 bases and J by 2 bases, with 2 bases of the junction left unmatched. The CDR3 totals 15 residues. As DNA, the CDR3 is TGTGCCAGCAGTTTTGTAGCGGGAAACACCGGGGAGCTGTTTTTT. Amino acid sequence: CASSFVAGNTGELFF.

The rearrangement uses TRBV12-3 or TRBV12-4 and TRBJ2-7, with D possibly matching TRBD2 (5 bases). V lost 5 bases, J lost 0 bases, and 11 bases lay in between. The CDR3 loop spans 14 amino acids. The CDR3 nucleotides read TGTGCCAGCAGTATTAGCGTTACCTCCTACGAGCAGTACTTC. Its translation: CASSISVTSYEQYF.

V and J are TRBV6-5 and TRBJ1-1, with D tentatively TRBD1 (6 bases). Trimming pared 6 bases from V and 1 base from J, leaving 9 bases between. The CDR3 runs to 13 residues. Germline V lookup: CDR1 MNHEY, CDR2 SVGAGI. The CDR3 region is CASSRQENTEAFF. For the CDR3, the DNA is TGTGCCAGCAGCCGACAGGAGAACACTGAAGCTTTCTTT.

This rearrangement joins TRBV7-2 to TRBJ2-1; 10 bases match TRBD2. This CDR3 contains 15 residues. V lost 7 bases and J lost 6; bases outside the gene matches: 9. The germline gives CDR1 SGHTA, CDR2 FQGNSA. CDR3 sequence: CASTSRLAGANEQFF. DNA of the CDR3: TGTGCCAGCACCTCGAGGCTAGCGGGGGCCAATGAGCAGTTCTTC.

V gene TRBV14 combines with J gene TRBJ2-7; D not certain. The CDR3 consists of 11 residues. Germline assignment: CDR1 SGHDN and CDR2 FVKESK. V lost 2 bases and J 4 bases, leaving 3 bases between the germline ends. The CDR3, as DNA: TGTGCCAGCAGCCAATTTTACGAGCAGTACTTC. This codes for CASSQFYEQYF.

V gene TRBV5-1 combines with J gene TRBJ2-1; 10 bases agree with TRBD2. Trimming took 7 bases from V and 9 from J; bases not matched to a gene: 10. The CDR3 covers 14 residues. Germline CDR1 and CDR2: SGHRS and YFSETQ. This CDR3 reads CASRNLLAGAEQFF. In DNA form, the CDR3 reads TGCGCCAGCCGAAACCTTCTAGCGGGAGCTGAGCAGTTCTTC.

J is TRBJ1-6 and V is TRBV7-9, with 9 bases identical to TRBD1. Germline V gene lookup returns CDR1 SEHNR and CDR2 FQNEAQ (reference sequence). The CDR3 is made up of 17 amino acids. With V trimmed by 0 bases and J by 5 bases, 5 bases remained unmatched. CDR3 residues: CASSLAQGAQDNSPLHF. The CDR3, as DNA: TGTGCCAGCAGCTTAGCACAGGGGGCGCAGGATAATTCACCCCTCCACTTT.

The chain has TRBV30 and TRBJ2-1; D gene ambiguous. This CDR3 has 12 residues. Deletions cut 2 bases from V and 10 bases from J, with 12 bases between. The germline V gene has CDR1 GTSNPN and CDR2 SVGIG (reference sequence). The CDR3 reads CAWSLTGKEQFF. CDR3 in DNA: TGTGCCTGGAGTTTAACGGGCAAAGAGCAGTTCTTC.

This chain joins TRBV3-1 and TRBJ2-1; the D is unclear. Trimming shortened V by 5 bases and J by 16 bases, and 18 bases separated the two germline ends. The CDR3 covers 12 residues. Per the germline V gene, CDR1 is LGHDT and CDR2 is YNNKEL (reference sequence). The CDR3 loop reads CASSDVTGGIFF. In DNA, the CDR3 is TGTGCCAGCAGCGATGTGACGGGCGGAATTTTCTTC.

This clonotype has just a few counts. The rearrangement links TRBV24-1 to TRBJ2-5, with D maybe TRBD1 (5 bases). Between the trimmed V and J ends, which lost 4 bases and 1 base, there was a span of 12 bases. The length of the CDR3 is 15 residues. The V gene's germline CDR1 is KGHDR and CDR2 SFDVKD. The CDR3 is CATSDFGHLQETQYF. The DNA of the CDR3 is TGTGCCACCAGTGACTTCGGACACCTCCAAGAGACCCAGTACTTC.

The rearrangement joins TRBV13 to TRBJ2-3; D gene uncertain. Germline values: CDR1 PRHDT, CDR2 FYEKMQ (reference sequence). The V and J ends lost 0 bases and 4 bases respectively, with 11 bases between them. There are 15 residues in the CDR3. The CDR3 here is CASSLGGHASDTQYF. In nucleotides, the CDR3 is TGTGCCAGCAGCTTAGGTGGGCACGCTTCAGATACGCAGTATTTT.